Following are 18 T cell receptor beta chains from one sample sequenced in a study of PD-1 blockade in classical Hodgkin lymphoma. Each and every patient relapsed after autologous stem cell transplantation, and patients got differing brentuximab vedotin exposure. Method: immunoSEQ multiplex PCR; TCRdb's copy keeps in-frame clones and lacks some. The sample has 80,000 to 100,000 clones; roughly 92% are singletons. The starting material was peripheral blood mononuclear cells (PBMCs), obtained at baseline. These receptor sequences come from a human donor with classical Hodgkin lymphoma.

The DNA of the CDR3 is TGTGCCAGCAGCGATAGCGGGAGGCCCTACGAGCAGTACTTC. Its translation is CASSDSGRPYEQYF. V usage is TRBV9 and J usage is TRBJ2-7; 10 positions agree with TRBD2. The V and J ends lost 3 bases and 2 bases, in that order; junction bases with no gene match: 2. CDR3 length: 14 residues. Germline loops: CDR1 SGDLS, CDR2 YYNGEE.

V gene TRBV5-4 combines with J gene TRBJ2-1, with D hard to call. Germline V CDR1 and CDR2: SGHNT, YYREEE (reference sequence). This CDR3 is built from 14 residues. Trimming took 6 bases from V and 4 from J, leaving 14 bases between them. The CDR3 protein is CASKVGRGYNEQFF. CDR3 nucleotide sequence: TGTGCCAGCAAAGTGGGTAGAGGATACAATGAGCAGTTCTTC.

This chain joins TRBV19 and TRBJ1-1, with 9 nucleotides matching TRBD1. After removal of 2 bases from V and 6 bases from J, the junction contained 13 bases not matched to a gene. This CDR3 has 17 amino acids. The V gene's germline CDR1 is LNHDA and CDR2 SQIVND (reference sequence). The CDR3 region has the DNA TGTGCCAGTAGTATATCTGGGACAGGGTTTTTAGGTTCTGAAGCTTTCTTT. Its protein is CASSISGTGFLGSEAFF.

The chain combines TRBV11-2 with TRBJ2-1; 9 nucleotides agree with TRBD1. The CDR3 runs to 15 residues. Germline V CDR1 and CDR2: SGHAT, FQNNGV. Trimming cost V 6 bases and J 4 bases; bases outside gene matches: 7. CDR3 sequence: CASRKGTGNYNEQFF. The CDR3, as DNA: TGTGCCAGCAGGAAGGGGACAGGGAATTACAATGAGCAGTTCTTC.

In its sample, this clone was seen a few times. The CDR3 reads CASSPSGLSSYEQYF. The CDR3 coding sequence is TGCGCCAGCAGCCCTAGCGGGCTAAGCTCCTACGAGCAGTACTTC. The chain recombines TRBV5-1 with TRBJ2-7; TRBD2 agrees at 8 bases. Trimming removed 4 bases from V and 0 bases from J; junction bases left unmatched: 6. Germline-derived CDR1 and CDR2 are SGHRS and YFSETQ. This CDR3 comprises 15 residues. Drawing the rest from reference TRBV5-1 and TRBJ2-7, the complete variable domain is KAGVTQTPRYLIKTRGQQVTLSCSPISGHRSVSWYQQTPGQGLQFLFEYFSETQRNKGNFPGRFSGRQFSNSRSEMNVSTLELGDSALYLCASSPSGLSSYEQYFGPGTRLTVT.

The chain has TRBV29-1 and TRBJ2-7; D is ambiguous. The V and J ends lost 4 bases and 0 bases respectively, with 10 bases between them. Germline V CDR1 and CDR2: SQVTM, ANQGSEA. CDR3 length: 13 residues. CDR3 amino acids: CSVGGGVSYEQYF. DNA for the CDR3: TGCAGCGTTGGTGGCGGTGTCTCCTACGAGCAGTACTTC.

The chain carries TRBV30 and TRBJ2-1; 14 nucleotides align to TRBD2. Germline V gives CDR1 GTSNPN, CDR2 SVGIG (reference sequence). This CDR3 is 21 amino acids long. The V segment lost 1 base and the J segment 0 bases; nucleotides outside the gene matches: 14. The CDR3 protein is CAWSDKSGTSGSWGSYNEQFF. The DNA for the CDR3 is TGTGCCTGGAGTGATAAATCAGGGACTAGCGGGAGTTGGGGCTCCTACAATGAGCAGTTCTTC.

This clone was observed once. The chain recombines TRBV2 with TRBJ2-5, with D unresolved. Germline assignment: CDR1 SNHLY and CDR2 FYNNEI. Trimming removed 6 bases from V and 9 bases from J, with 20 bases in between. The CDR3 sequence is 14 residues long. CDR3 in DNA: TGTGCCAGCAGGGCCAGACTGGCCCAACCAGCCCAGTACTTC. Translation gives CASRARLAQPAQYF.

V usage is TRBV7-8 and J usage is TRBJ1-4; D gene uncertain. This CDR3 contains 17 residues. Deletions cut 2 bases from V and 3 bases from J, with 16 bases between. CDR1 is SGHVS, CDR2 FQNEAQ, per germline. The CDR3 DNA reads as TGTGCCAGCAGCTTATCCCCAGGACCCTTCTCTAATGAAAAACTGTTTTTT. This sequence encodes CASSLSPGPFSNEKLFF.

This chain connects TRBV5-8 to TRBJ2-1; the match to TRBD1 covers 9 bases. This CDR3 spans 15 amino acids. Germline loops: CDR1 SGHTS, CDR2 YDEGEE. Trimming cost V 2 bases and J 1 base; bases outside gene matches: 1. CDR3 DNA sequence: TGTGCCAGCAGCTTAGGGACAGGGTCCTACAATGAGCAGTTCTTC. As protein: CASSLGTGSYNEQFF.

The V gene is TRBV2, the J gene TRBJ2-6; D ambiguous. The V end lost 2 bases, the J end lost 0 bases, and 5 bases lay between the germline ends. The CDR3 contains 15 residues. Germline CDR1 SNHLY, CDR2 FYNNEI. CDR3 residues: CASSERRSGANVLTF. The CDR3, as DNA: TGTGCCAGCAGTGAAAGGCGCTCTGGGGCCAACGTCCTGACTTTC.

J is TRBJ1-3 and V is TRBV6-1; D ambiguous. Per the germline V gene, CDR1 is MNHNS and CDR2 is SASEGT. Deletions cut 1 base from V and 9 bases from J, with 13 bases between. The CDR3 has 14 amino acids. The CDR3 loop is CASSEVRVLGTIYF. The CDR3 nucleotides are TGTGCCAGCAGTGAAGTTAGGGTACTCGGCACCATATATTTT.

V gene TRBV20-1 combines with J gene TRBJ2-1; no reliable D call. V was clipped by 6 bases and J by 10 bases, with 13 bases between them. The CDR3 loop spans 11 amino acids. Germline-derived CDR1 and CDR2 are DFQATT and SNEGSKA (reference sequence). The CDR3 here is CSAAVGKEQFF. The CDR3 DNA reads as TGCAGTGCCGCCGTAGGGAAAGAGCAGTTCTTC.

The chain employs TRBV6-5 and TRBJ2-7; no firm D call. The CDR3 loop spans 11 amino acids. V gave up 5 bases and J gave up 7 bases, with 9 bases separating them. The germline gives CDR1 MNHEY, CDR2 SVGAGI. CDR3: CASSEQWEQYF. The CDR3 nucleotides read TGTGCCAGCAGTGAACAATGGGAGCAGTACTTC.

This rearrangement joins TRBV10-3 to TRBJ1-1; D is perhaps TRBD1 (6 bases). This CDR3 spans 12 amino acids. Germline V CDR1 and CDR2: ENHRY, SYGVKD. V lost 9 bases to trimming and J lost 0 bases, with 8 bases between them. CDR3 DNA sequence: TGTGCCATGAGGACAGTGAACACTGAAGCTTTCTTT. Its translation: CAMRTVNTEAFF.

V and J are TRBV6-6 and TRBJ1-3; D not certain. Looked up from germline, CDR1 is MNHNY and CDR2 is SVGAGI (reference sequence). Between the trimmed V and J ends, which lost 6 bases and 3 bases, there was a span of 18 bases. The length of the CDR3 is 16 residues. DNA for the CDR3: TGTGCCAGCAGAGCTTTCGGTCCTTCAGGTGGAAACACCATATATTTT. Encoded protein: CASRAFGPSGGNTIYF.

CDR3 sequence: CASSLWRTGTSYEQYF. CDR3 in DNA: TGTGCCAGCAGCTTATGGCGGACAGGGACCTCCTACGAGCAGTACTTC. This sequence joins TRBV5-4 and TRBJ2-7, with 8 bases that match TRBD1. CDR3 length: 16 residues. Germline trimming cut 2 bases from V and 0 bases from J; bases unmatched to any gene: 7. Germline V lookup: CDR1 SGHNT, CDR2 YYREEE (reference sequence).

This chain connects TRBV5-1 to TRBJ1-4; possible D gene TRBD1, 5 bases. The CDR3 is 14 residues long. V was trimmed by 1 base and J by 5 bases, leaving 9 bases between them. Germline CDR1 reads SGHRS; CDR2 reads YFSETQ. CDR3 bases: TGCGCCAGCAGCTTGAGGCAGGGCAATGAAAAACTGTTTTTT. This codes for CASSLRQGNEKLFF.